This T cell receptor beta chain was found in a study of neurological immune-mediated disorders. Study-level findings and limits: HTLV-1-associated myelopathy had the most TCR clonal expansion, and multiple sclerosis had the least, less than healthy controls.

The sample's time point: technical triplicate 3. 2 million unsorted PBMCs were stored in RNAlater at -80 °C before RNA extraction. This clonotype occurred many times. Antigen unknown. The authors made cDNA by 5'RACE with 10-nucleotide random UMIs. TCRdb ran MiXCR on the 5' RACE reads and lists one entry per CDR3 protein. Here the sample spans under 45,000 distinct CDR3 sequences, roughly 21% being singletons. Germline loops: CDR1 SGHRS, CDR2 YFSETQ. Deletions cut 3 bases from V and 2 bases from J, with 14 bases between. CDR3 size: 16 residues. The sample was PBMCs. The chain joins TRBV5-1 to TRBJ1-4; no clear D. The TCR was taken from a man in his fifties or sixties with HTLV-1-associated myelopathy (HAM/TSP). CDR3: CASSSGPGMTNEKLFF. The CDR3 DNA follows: TGCGCCAGCAGCTCTGGCCCGGGGATGACTAATGAAAAACTGTTTTTT.